Below are 26 T cell receptor beta chains sequenced from a single sample in a study of immune heterogeneity within non-small cell lung tumors. It was a multiplex PCR that amplified TCR beta CDR3, with 32 V and 13 J primers. TCRdb re-derived calls from the multiplex PCR reads in MiXCR, one entry per CDR3 protein. The data contain about 3,000 distinct CDR3 sequences, roughly two fifths of them singletons. The template for each sample was 600 ng of genomic DNA, which had been extracted from bulk tumor tissue. Surgical sampling yielded several biopsies per primary tumor (spaced far apart). The study enrolled patients with untreated, newly diagnosed non-small cell lung cancer who underwent curative surgery. Sequencing input: lung tumor tissue. The receptors were sampled from a man in his sixties or seventies with non-small cell lung cancer.

This clonotype has only a few counts. The chain joins TRBV2 to TRBJ1-5; TRBD1 matches at 7 bases. CDR1 is SNHLY, CDR2 FYNNEI, per germline. This CDR3 has 15 amino acids. V dropped 3 bases and J dropped 6; count of bases not matched to a gene: 8. The CDR3 loop reads CASSEKGAAGQPQHF. Written as DNA, the CDR3 is TGTGCCAGCAGTGAGAAGGGGGCTGCAGGTCAGCCCCAGCATTTT. Full variable domain (outside the CDR3, taken from reference TRBV2 and TRBJ1-5): EPEVTQTPSHQVTQMGQEVILRCVPISNHLYFYWYRQILGQKVEFLVSFYNNEISEKSEIFDDQFSVERPDGSNFTLKIRSTKLEDSAMYFCASSEKGAAGQPQHFGDGTRLSIL.

V gene TRBV4-2 combines with J gene TRBJ2-7, with 12 bases that match TRBD2. The CDR3 has 18 amino acids. From germline, CDR1 is LGHNA and CDR2 YNFKEQ. With V trimmed by 0 bases and J by 0 bases, 6 bases remained unmatched. In DNA form, the CDR3 reads TGTGCCAGCAGCCAAGAAAGGAGACTAGCGGGAGTCTCCTACGAGCAGTACTTC. Protein: CASSQERRLAGVSYEQYF.

The CDR3 loop reads CSARGRRAEQFF. The DNA of the CDR3 is TGCAGTGCTAGGGGCCGGAGGGCTGAGCAGTTCTTC. This chain joins TRBV20-1 and TRBJ2-1, with D possibly TRBD2 on 6 matching bases. Germline CDR1 reads DFQATT; CDR2 reads SNEGSKA (reference sequence). The V and J ends lost 3 bases and 9 bases respectively, with 12 bases between them. The CDR3 covers 12 residues.

The chain couples TRBV2 to TRBJ2-7; 9 nucleotides line up with TRBD1. Losses at the gene ends were 6 bases for V and 6 bases for J; bases not matched to a gene: 6. The CDR3 contains 13 residues. Looked up from germline, CDR1 is SNHLY and CDR2 is FYNNEI. This chain's CDR3 is CASREGTGLEQYF. In DNA form, the CDR3 reads TGTGCCAGCAGGGAGGGGACAGGGCTCGAGCAGTACTTC.

The chain couples TRBV6-1 to TRBJ2-1, with D perhaps matching TRBD2 (5 bases). This CDR3 contains 14 residues. The ends were cut back, 5 bases at V and 7 bases at J, with 15 bases in the middle. The germline gives CDR1 MNHNS, CDR2 SASEGT. CDR3 sequence (DNA): TGTGCCAGCAGTACCCTCACCCGGGGTAATGAGCAGTTCTTC. It yields the protein CASSTLTRGNEQFF.

About this clonotype: This likely comes from a read error, as the CDR3 has no conserved phenylalanine or tryptophan at its end. The DNA is omitted, as the CDR3 cannot be located on it reliably, and the CDR3 follows TCRdb's listing. This chain connects TRBV12-3 or TRBV12-4 to TRBJ2-3; the D call TRBD1 from the table was never checked on the DNA. The CDR3 region is 18 residues in length, termini included. The CDR3 loop reads CASSWGGGSYYYEQYFGP.

This chain uses TRBV28 with TRBJ1-5; 7 bases align to TRBD1. The length of the CDR3 is 15 residues. Germline lookup yields CDR1 MDHEN and CDR2 SYDVKM. Germline trimming cut 5 bases from V and 7 bases from J; bases unmatched to any gene: 11. The DNA of the CDR3 is TGTGCCAGCAGTCCAACAGGGGCGGGTGGGCAGCCCCAGCATTTT. It is translated as CASSPTGAGGQPQHF.

The V gene is TRBV10-3, the J gene TRBJ1-2; weak D call: TRBD1 (6 bases). The ends were cut back, 0 bases at V and 6 bases at J, with 11 bases in the middle. Germline-derived CDR1 and CDR2 are ENHRY and SYGVKD. The CDR3 extends over 14 amino acids. CDR3 protein: CAISESVGADGYTF. CDR3 in DNA: TGTGCCATCAGTGAGTCGGTGGGGGCGGATGGCTACACCTTC.

For this clonotype: A read error may produce the germline difference seen at one junction end. The chain joins TRBV19 to TRBJ2-3; D may match TRBD1 or TRBD2 (5 bases each). The CDR3 is made up of 14 amino acids. Germline loops: CDR1 LNHDA, CDR2 SQIVND (reference sequence). The DNA for the CDR3 is TGTGCCAATAGTGAGTACGGGGCCACAGATACGCAGTATTTT. Encoded protein: CANSEYGATDTQYF.

The chain carries TRBV20-1 and TRBJ2-1; D remains unclear. This CDR3 has 16 amino acids. V lost 3 bases to trimming and J lost 7 bases, with 22 bases between them. Germline CDR1 and CDR2: DFQATT and SNEGSKA (reference sequence). The CDR3 sequence: CSASDRAPGMINEQFF. DNA of the CDR3: TGCAGTGCTAGCGATCGGGCCCCAGGTATGATAAATGAGCAGTTCTTC.

By sample fraction, this clonotype is medium-sized. This sequence joins TRBV9 and TRBJ2-7, with D hard to call. This CDR3 is built from 13 residues. The germline CDR1 and CDR2 sequences are SGDLS and YYNGEE. Trimming stripped 0 bases from V and 6 bases from J, with 10 bases between. This CDR3 reads CASSVAYEREQYF. In DNA, the CDR3 is TGTGCCAGCAGCGTAGCTTACGAACGCGAGCAGTACTTC.

The chain uses TRBV7-9 and TRBJ2-7; possibly TRBD2 for D (6 bases). Trimming shortened V by 8 bases and J by 0 bases, and 11 bases separated the two germline ends. The germline V gene encodes CDR1 SEHNR and CDR2 FQNEAQ (reference sequence). The CDR3 consists of 13 residues. CDR3 sequence (DNA): TGTGCCAGCGGGTCTAGCGACTCCTACGAGCAGTACTTC. Amino acid sequence: CASGSSDSYEQYF.

The rearrangement links TRBV19 to TRBJ1-2; 7 positions agree with TRBD1. The CDR3 covers 14 residues. The V and J ends lost 3 bases and 6 bases, in that order; junction bases with no gene match: 7. Germline V CDR1 and CDR2: LNHDA, SQIVND (reference sequence). The CDR3 is CASSIGGGSHGYTF. In nucleotides, the CDR3 is TGTGCCAGTAGTATTGGAGGGGGCTCGCATGGCTACACCTTC.

V is TRBV20-1 and J is TRBJ1-5; maybe TRBD1 (6 bases). CDR1 DFQATT and CDR2 SNEGSKA come from the germline V gene (reference sequence). This CDR3 has 14 amino acids. With 2 bases removed from V and 11 bases from J, the gap between germline ends came to 19 bases. CDR3 DNA: TGCAGTGCTAGACCACGTGCTGAAGGACAGACCCAGCATTTT. Translation: CSARPRAEGQTQHF.

The rearrangement uses TRBV19 and TRBJ2-5; D might be TRBD1 (6 bases). V was cut by 3 bases and J by 3 bases, with 8 bases left in between. The CDR3 length is 13 residues. Germline values: CDR1 LNHDA, CDR2 SQIVND (reference sequence). The CDR3 reads CASSINREETQYF. CDR3 sequence (DNA): TGTGCCAGTAGTATTAACAGGGAAGAGACCCAGTACTTC.

This sequence joins TRBV3-1 and TRBJ1-2, with D unclear. Germline V gives CDR1 LGHDT, CDR2 YNNKEL (reference sequence). Trimming cost V 5 bases and J 2 bases, with 9 bases left between them. The CDR3 has 13 residues. The CDR3 sequence: CASSTRDNYGYTF. The CDR3 region has the DNA TGTGCCAGCAGCACCCGCGACAACTATGGCTACACCTTC.

This clonotype is categorized as medium-sized. The chain has TRBV5-1 and TRBJ2-7; 7 bases are a match to TRBD1. Unmatched junction bases numbered 4, after V lost 4 bases and J lost 3 bases. CDR3 length equals 13 residues. Germline V gene sequence: CDR1 SGHRS, CDR2 YFSETQ. In nucleotides, the CDR3 is TGCGCCAGCAGCGGACAGGCCGACTACGAGCAGTACTTC. It is translated as CASSGQADYEQYF.

The rearrangement joins TRBV10-2 to TRBJ1-2; 7 bases map to TRBD1. This CDR3 has 14 amino acids. V lost 0 bases, J lost 6 bases, and 4 bases stayed unmatched. From germline, CDR1 is WSHSY and CDR2 SAAADI. The CDR3 loop is CASSESGGWNGYTF. DNA for the CDR3: TGCGCCAGCAGTGAGTCAGGGGGCTGGAATGGCTACACCTTC.

This clonotype qualifies as medium-sized. CDR3 residues: CASSLVLLEKYGYTF. CDR3 sequence (DNA): TGTGCCAGCAGCTTAGTTCTCTTGGAAAAGTATGGCTACACCTTC. This chain uses TRBV11-3 with TRBJ1-2; D gene ambiguous. Per germline, CDR1 SGHNT and CDR2 YENEEA. CDR3 length equals 15 residues. V was cut by 1 base and J by 5 bases, with 14 bases left in between.

This clonotype is categorized as medium-sized (0.01 to 0.1%). The chain employs TRBV6-1 and TRBJ2-2, with D perhaps matching TRBD2 (6 bases). The CDR3 covers 14 residues. Germline V lookup: CDR1 MNHNS, CDR2 SASEGT. V lost 7 bases to trimming and J lost 7 bases, with 16 bases between them. Here the CDR3 DNA reads TGTGCCAGCAAGTCGGCTAGCGCCCTCGGGGAGCTGTTTTTT. This sequence encodes CASKSASALGELFF.

The chain uses TRBV2 and TRBJ2-7; 11 nucleotides agree with TRBD2. Germline V gene lookup returns CDR1 SNHLY and CDR2 FYNNEI. The CDR3 contains 15 residues. V lost 7 bases and J lost 0; bases outside the gene matches: 5. DNA for the CDR3: TGTGCCAGCACAGGGACTAGCGGAAGCTCCTACGAGCAGTACTTC. It translates to CASTGTSGSSYEQYF.

V gene TRBV6-2 or TRBV6-3 combines with J gene TRBJ1-1; D is possibly TRBD1 (5 bases). Trimming took 5 bases from V and 6 from J, leaving 13 bases between them. Looked up from germline, CDR1 is MNHEY and CDR2 is SVGEGT. The CDR3 has 13 amino acids. CDR3 residues: CASSPWGKPEAFF. The CDR3 DNA reads TGTGCCAGCAGTCCTTGGGGGAAGCCTGAAGCTTTCTTT.

This clonotype turned up a few times. J is TRBJ2-5 and V is TRBV6-1; TRBD1 aligns across 8 bases. Germline CDR1 MNHNS, CDR2 SASEGT. Germline trimming cut 4 bases from V and 5 bases from J; bases unmatched to any gene: 9. This CDR3 region has 15 residues. The CDR3 DNA is TGTGCCAGCAGTGTCCACCCCAGGGGGCAGGAGACCCAGTACTTC. Amino acids: CASSVHPRGQETQYF.

This clonotype was counted a few times. The chain employs TRBV20-1 and TRBJ2-7, with TRBD2 identical over 10 bases. CDR1 and CDR2 from the germline V gene are DFQATT and SNEGSKA (reference sequence). The CDR3 has 17 residues. The ends lost 0 bases at V and 4 bases at J; junction bases unmatched: 12. CDR3 region: CSARDAKPSGSRYEQYF. The CDR3 DNA sequence: TGCAGTGCTAGAGACGCGAAACCTAGCGGGAGTCGATACGAGCAGTACTTC.

The genes are TRBV27 and TRBJ1-1; maybe TRBD1 (5 bases). This CDR3 comprises 13 residues. The germline V gene has CDR1 MNHEY and CDR2 SMNVEV (reference sequence). V dropped 3 bases and J dropped 5 bases, with 10 bases sitting between them. CDR3 DNA: TGTGCCAGCAGTTTCGGCAGGGTGACTGAAGCTTTCTTT. The encoded protein is CASSFGRVTEAFF.

The chain carries TRBV6-1 and TRBJ2-2; 16 positions match TRBD2. Germline CDR1 MNHNS, CDR2 SASEGT. V was pared by 0 bases and J by 7 bases, with 11 bases of the junction left unmatched. CDR3 length equals 20 residues. The CDR3 is CASSEAPVGLAGGPDGELFF. The DNA of the CDR3 is TGTGCCAGCAGTGAAGCCCCCGTGGGACTAGCGGGAGGGCCCGACGGGGAGCTGTTTTTT.